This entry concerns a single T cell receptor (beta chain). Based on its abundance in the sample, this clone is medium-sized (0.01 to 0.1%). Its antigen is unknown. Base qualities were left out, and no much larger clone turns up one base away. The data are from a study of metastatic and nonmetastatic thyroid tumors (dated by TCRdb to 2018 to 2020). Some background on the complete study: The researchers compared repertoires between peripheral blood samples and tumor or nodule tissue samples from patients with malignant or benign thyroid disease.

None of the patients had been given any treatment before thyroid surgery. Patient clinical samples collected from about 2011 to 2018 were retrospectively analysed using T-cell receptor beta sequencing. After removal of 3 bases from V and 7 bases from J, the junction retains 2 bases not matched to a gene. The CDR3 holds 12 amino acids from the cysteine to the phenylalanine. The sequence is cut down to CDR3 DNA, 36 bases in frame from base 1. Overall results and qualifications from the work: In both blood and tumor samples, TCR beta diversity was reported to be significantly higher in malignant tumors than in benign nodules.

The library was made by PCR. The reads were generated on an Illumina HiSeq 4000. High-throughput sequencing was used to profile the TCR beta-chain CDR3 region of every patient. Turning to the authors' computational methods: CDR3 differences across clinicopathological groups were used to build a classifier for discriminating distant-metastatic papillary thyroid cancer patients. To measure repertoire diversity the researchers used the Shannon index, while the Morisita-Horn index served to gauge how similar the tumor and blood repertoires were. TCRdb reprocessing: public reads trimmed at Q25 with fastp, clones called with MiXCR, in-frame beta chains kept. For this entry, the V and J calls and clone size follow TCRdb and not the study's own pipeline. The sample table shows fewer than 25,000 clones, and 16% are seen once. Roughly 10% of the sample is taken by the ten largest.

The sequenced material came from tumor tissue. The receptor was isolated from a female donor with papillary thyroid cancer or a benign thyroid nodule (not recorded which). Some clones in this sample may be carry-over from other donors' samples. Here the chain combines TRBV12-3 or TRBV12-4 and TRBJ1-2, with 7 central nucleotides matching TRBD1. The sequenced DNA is TGTGCCAGCAGTTTGACAGGGATTGGCTACACCTTC. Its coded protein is CASSLTGIGYTF.